This T cell receptor beta chain stems from a study of CXCR4 blockade with PD-1 therapy in pancreatic cancer (dated by TCRdb to about 2019). Context from the whole study: The study analyzed resected pancreatic ductal adenocarcinoma using multiplex immunohistochemistry and TCRbeta immunosequencing, along with ex vivo slice culture to test PD-1 and CXCR4 blockade. To assess intratumoral heterogeneity, two geographically distinct regions from each of roughly six tumors were TCR-sequenced. Summary of the overall study and its limitations: Clonal expansion was observed in tumors, with a mean productive clonality of approximately 0.15 compared with roughly 0.048 in healthy blood, but no correlation between clonality and survival was found. Because only TCRbeta chains were sequenced, true antigen-specificity overlap of convergent dominant clones was left unconfirmed pending paired alpha-beta single-cell sequencing. Amino acid clone frequency correlated strongly with the number of distinct nucleotide rearrangements encoding it, suggesting convergent selection by common tumor antigens.

Extracted DNA was used for immunosequencing of TCRbeta CDR3 regions with the immunoSEQ Assay at Adaptive Biotechnologies. Turning to the authors' computational methods: To measure the absolute abundance of each unique TCRbeta CDR3, the sequences were collapsed and filtered. Clonality, calculated using only productive in-frame rearrangements, was defined as 1 minus Pielou's evenness. Regional overlap was evaluated by tracking the top 100 nucleotide rearrangements across paired samples, and paired versus unrelated samples were compared using the Morisita index. The immunoSEQ Rearrangement Details tool was used to assess convergence of nucleotide rearrangements onto identical amino acid sequences. Imported from immuneACCESS, the table was reduced by TCRdb to in-frame sequences with V and J called. These copies leave out some clones; in studies compared against another copy, an unresolved V gene accounts for under half, and the cause of the remainder is not known. The V and J calls and the clone size are those of that table, but D and trimming were determined from the DNA. This sample is represented by about 5,900 clones; 35% to 45% of them were singletons. Jointly, the top ten make up around 14% of the sample.

Trimming at the junction amounts to 1 base on V and 4 bases on J, and the germline ends lie 19 bases apart. Its CDR3 holds 17 amino acids, cysteine through phenylalanine. Only the CDR3 portion is preserved as DNA: 51 bases, with reading frame beginning at the first base. This clone appeared once. The clone's antigen remains unknown. Base qualities are not at hand, and no much larger clone is one base apart. The patients who supplied the archived tumor blocks had received no neoadjuvant therapy before resection. The preserved-tissue arm of the study used approximately 30 surgical resection samples from some 25 previously untreated pancreatic ductal adenocarcinoma patients. For the resection arm, DNA was extracted from ten 5-micron curls of FFPE tumor adjacent to the multiplex immunohistochemistry slide.

Sequencing used tumor tissue. The rearranged chain carries TRBV23-1 and TRBJ2-5, and TRBD1 may be the D gene, going by 5 matching bases. TRBV23-1 has ORF status, its function being uncertain. The clonotype comes from a human donor with pancreatic ductal adenocarcinoma. The sequenced DNA is TGCGCCAGCAGTCAATACTCAGACAGCGTTTACTTAGAGACCCAGTACTTC. This is translated as CASSQYSDSVYLETQYF.